This T cell receptor (beta chain) was profiled in a study of T cells in Graves' hyperthyroidism and ophthalmopathy. Whole-study results and caveats: In the analysis, a 13 V-J model separated ophthalmopathy from stable hyperthyroidism. Ophthalmopathy onset followed model prediction by a median approximately 5.9 months. Within blood appeared most thyroid clonotypes that had expanded above 0.001.

In making diagnoses, clinical symptoms, serum thyroxine and TRAb, thyroid ultrasound and orbital computed tomography were all used. The germline CDR1 and CDR2 sequences are SGHAT and FQNNGV. CDR3 length equals 15 residues. The V gene end was trimmed by 4 bases and the J gene end by 4 bases; junction bases not matched to a gene: 6. Using RNA transcripts as the source, TCR beta CDR3 regions were amplified. TCR CDR3 underwent first-round RT-PCR with the HTBI primer set. TCRdb re-derived calls from the multiplex PCR reads in MiXCR, one entry per CDR3 protein. Of around 600,000 distinct CDR3 sequences listed, 14% are singletons. This clonotype has at least ten counts. The antigen is undetermined.

The sample consisted of blood. The chain combines TRBV11-2 with TRBJ2-1; 8 bases agree with TRBD2. This TCR was recovered from a woman in her forties or fifties with Graves' ophthalmopathy. As DNA, the CDR3 is TGTGCCAGCAGCTCAATCAGCGGGAGATACAATGAGCAGTTCTTC. It translates to CASSSISGRYNEQFF.